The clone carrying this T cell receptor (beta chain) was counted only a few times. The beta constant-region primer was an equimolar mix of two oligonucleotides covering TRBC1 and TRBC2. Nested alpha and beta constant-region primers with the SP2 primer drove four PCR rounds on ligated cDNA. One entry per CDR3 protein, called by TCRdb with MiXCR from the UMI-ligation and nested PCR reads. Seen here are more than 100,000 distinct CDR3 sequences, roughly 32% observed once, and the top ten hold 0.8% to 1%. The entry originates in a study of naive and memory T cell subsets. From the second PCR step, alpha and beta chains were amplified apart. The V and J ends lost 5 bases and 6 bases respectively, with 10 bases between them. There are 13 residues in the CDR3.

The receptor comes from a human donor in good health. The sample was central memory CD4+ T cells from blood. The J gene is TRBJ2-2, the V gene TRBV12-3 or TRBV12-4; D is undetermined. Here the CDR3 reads CASSPWTAGELFF. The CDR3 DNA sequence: TGTGCCAGCAGTCCCTGGACCGCCGGGGAGCTGTTTTTT.